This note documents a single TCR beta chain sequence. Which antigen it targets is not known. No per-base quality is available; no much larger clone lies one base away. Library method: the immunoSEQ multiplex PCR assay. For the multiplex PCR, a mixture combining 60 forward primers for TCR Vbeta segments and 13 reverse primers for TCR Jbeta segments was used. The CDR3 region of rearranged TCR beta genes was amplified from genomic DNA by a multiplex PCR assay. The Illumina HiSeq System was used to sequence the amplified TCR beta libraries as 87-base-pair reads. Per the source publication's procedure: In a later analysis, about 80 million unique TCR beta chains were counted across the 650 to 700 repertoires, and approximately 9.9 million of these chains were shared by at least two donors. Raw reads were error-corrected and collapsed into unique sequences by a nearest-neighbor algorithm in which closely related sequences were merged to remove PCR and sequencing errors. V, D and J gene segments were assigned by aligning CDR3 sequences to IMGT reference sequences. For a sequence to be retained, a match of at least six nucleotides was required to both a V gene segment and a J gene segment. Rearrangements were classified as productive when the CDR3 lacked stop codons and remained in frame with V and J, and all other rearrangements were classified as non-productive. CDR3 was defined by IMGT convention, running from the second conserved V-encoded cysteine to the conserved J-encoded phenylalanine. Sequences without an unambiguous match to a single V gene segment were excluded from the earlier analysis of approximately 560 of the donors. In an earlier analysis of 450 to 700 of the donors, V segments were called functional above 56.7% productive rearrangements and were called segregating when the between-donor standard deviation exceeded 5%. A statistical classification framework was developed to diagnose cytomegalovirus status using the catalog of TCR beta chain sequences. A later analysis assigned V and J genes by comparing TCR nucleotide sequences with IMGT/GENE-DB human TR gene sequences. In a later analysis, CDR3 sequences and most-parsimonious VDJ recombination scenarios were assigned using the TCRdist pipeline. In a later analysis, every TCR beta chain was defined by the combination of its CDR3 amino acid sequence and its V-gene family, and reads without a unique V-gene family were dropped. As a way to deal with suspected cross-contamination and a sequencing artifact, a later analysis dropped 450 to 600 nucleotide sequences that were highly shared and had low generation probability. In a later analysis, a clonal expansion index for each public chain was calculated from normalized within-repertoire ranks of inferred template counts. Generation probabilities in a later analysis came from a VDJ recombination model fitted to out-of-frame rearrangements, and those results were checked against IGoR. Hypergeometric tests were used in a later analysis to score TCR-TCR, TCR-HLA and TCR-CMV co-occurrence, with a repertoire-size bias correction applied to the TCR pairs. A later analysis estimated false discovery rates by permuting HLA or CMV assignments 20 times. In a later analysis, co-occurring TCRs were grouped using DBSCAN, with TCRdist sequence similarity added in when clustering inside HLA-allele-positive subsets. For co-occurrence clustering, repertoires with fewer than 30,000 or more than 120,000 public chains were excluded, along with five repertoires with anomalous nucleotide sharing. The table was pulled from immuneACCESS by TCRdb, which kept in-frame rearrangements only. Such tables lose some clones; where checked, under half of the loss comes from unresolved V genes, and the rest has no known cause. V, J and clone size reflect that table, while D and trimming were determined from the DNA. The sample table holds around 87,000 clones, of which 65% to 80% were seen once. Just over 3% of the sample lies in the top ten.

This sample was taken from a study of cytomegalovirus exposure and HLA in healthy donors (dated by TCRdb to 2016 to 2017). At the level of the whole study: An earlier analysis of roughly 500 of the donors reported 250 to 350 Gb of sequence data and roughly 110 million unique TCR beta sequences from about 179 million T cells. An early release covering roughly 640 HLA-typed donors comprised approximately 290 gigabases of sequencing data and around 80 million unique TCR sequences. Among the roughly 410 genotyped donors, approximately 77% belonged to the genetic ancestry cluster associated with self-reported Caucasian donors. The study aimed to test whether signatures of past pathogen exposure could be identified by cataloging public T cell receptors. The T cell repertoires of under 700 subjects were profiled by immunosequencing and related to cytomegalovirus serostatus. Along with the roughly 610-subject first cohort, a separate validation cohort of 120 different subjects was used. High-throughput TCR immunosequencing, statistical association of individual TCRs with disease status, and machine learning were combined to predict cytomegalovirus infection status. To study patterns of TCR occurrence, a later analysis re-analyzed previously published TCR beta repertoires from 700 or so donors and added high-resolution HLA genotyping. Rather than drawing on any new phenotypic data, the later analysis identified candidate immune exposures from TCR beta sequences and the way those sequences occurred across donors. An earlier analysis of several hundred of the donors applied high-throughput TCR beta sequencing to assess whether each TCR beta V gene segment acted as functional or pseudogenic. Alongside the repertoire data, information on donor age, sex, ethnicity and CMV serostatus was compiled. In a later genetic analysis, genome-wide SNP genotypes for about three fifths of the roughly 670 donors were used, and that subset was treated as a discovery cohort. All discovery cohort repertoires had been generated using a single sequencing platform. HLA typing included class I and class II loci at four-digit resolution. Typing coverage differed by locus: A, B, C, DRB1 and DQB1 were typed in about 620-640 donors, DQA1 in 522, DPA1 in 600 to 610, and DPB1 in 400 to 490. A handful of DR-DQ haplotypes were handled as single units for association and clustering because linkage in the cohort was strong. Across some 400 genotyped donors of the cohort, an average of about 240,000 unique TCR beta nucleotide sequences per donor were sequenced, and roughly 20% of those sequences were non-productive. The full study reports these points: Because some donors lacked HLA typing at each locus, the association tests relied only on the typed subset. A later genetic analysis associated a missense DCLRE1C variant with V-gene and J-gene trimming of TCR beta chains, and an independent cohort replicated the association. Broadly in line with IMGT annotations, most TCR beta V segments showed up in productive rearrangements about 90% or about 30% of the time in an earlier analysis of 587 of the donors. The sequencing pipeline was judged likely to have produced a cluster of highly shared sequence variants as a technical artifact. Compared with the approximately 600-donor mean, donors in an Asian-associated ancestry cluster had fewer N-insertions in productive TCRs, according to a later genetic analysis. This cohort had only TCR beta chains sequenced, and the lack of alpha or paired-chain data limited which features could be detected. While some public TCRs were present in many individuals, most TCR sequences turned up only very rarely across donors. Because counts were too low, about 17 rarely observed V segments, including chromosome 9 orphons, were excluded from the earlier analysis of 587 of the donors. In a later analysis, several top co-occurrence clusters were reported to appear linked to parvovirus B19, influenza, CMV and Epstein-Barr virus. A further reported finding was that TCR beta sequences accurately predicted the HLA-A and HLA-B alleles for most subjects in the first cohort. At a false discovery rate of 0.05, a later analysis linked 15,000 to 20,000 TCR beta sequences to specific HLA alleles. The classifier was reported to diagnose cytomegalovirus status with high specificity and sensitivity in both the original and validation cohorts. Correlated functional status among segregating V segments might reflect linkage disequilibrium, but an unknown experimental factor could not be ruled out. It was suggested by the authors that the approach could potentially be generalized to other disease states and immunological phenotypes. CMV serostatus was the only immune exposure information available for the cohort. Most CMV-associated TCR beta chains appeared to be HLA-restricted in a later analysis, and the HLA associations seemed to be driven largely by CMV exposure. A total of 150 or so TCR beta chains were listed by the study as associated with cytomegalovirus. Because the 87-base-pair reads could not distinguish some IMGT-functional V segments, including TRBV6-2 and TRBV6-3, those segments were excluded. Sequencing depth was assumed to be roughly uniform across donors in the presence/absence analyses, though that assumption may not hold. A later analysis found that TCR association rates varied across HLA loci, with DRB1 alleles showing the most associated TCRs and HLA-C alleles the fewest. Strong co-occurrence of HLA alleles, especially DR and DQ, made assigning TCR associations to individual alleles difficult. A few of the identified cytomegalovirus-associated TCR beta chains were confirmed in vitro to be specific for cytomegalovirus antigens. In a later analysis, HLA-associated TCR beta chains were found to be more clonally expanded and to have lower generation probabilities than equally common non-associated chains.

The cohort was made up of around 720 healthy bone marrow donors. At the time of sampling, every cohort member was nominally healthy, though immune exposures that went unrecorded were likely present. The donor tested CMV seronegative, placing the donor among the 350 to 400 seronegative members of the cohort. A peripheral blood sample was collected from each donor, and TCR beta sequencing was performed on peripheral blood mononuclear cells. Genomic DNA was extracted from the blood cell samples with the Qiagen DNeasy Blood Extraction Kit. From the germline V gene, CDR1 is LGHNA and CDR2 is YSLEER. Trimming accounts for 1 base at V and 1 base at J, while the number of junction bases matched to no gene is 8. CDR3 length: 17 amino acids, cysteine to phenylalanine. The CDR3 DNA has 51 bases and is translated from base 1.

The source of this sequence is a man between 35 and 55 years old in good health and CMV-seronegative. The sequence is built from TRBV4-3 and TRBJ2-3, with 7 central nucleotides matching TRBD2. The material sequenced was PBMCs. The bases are TGCGCCAGCAGCCAAGGTTTGGCGGGGGTGGGCACAGATACGCAGTATTTT. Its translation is CASSQGLAGVGTDTQYF.